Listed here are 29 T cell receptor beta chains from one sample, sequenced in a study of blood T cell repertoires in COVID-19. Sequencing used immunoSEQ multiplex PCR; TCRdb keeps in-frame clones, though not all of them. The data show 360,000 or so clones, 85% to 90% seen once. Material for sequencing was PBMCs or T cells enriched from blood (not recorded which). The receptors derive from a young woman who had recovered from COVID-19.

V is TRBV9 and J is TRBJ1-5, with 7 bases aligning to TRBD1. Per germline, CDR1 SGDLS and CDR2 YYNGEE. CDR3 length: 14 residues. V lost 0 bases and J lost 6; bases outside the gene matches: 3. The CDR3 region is CASSVGGGVQPQHF. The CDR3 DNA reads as TGTGCCAGCAGCGTAGGAGGGGGCGTTCAGCCCCAGCATTTT.

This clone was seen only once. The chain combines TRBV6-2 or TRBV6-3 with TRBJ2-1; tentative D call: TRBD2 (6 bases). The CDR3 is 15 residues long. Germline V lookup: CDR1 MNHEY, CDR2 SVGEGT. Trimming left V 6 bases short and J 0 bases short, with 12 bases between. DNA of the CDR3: TGTGCCAGCAGCCACGGGGACTTCTCCTACAATGAGCAGTTCTTC. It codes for CASSHGDFSYNEQFF.

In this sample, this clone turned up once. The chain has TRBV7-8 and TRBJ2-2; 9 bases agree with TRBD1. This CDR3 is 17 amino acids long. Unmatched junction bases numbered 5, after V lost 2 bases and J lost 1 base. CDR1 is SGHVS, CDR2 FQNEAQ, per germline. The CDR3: CASSLKGGQGNTGELFF. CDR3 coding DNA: TGTGCCAGCAGCTTAAAGGGGGGACAGGGGAACACCGGGGAGCTGTTTTTT. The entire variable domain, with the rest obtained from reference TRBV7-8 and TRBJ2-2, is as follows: GAGVSQSPRYKVAKRGQDVALRCDPISGHVSLFWYQQALGQGPEFLTYFQNEAQLDKSGLPSDRFFAERPEGSVSTLKIQRTQQEDSAVYLCASSLKGGQGNTGELFFGEGSRLTVL.

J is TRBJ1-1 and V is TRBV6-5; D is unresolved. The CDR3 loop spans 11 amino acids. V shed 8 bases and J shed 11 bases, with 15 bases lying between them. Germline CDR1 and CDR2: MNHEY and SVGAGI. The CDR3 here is CASRSPRGAFF. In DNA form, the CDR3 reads TGTGCCAGCCGGTCCCCTAGAGGGGCTTTCTTT.

The CDR3 region is CASGALDTQYF. CDR3 nucleotide sequence: TGCGCCAGCGGGGCCTTGGATACGCAGTATTTT. V and J are TRBV5-1 and TRBJ2-3, with D possibly matching TRBD1 (5 bases). V was shortened by 7 bases and J by 6 bases, with 9 bases between the two germline ends. In germline, CDR1 is SGHRS, CDR2 YFSETQ. The CDR3 spans 11 residues.

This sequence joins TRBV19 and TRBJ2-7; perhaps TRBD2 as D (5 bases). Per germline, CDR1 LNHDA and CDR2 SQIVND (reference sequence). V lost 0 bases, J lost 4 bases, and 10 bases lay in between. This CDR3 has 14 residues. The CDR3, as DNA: TGTGCCAGTAGTATAGAGGGTGGAGGTTACGAGCAGTACTTC. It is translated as CASSIEGGGYEQYF.

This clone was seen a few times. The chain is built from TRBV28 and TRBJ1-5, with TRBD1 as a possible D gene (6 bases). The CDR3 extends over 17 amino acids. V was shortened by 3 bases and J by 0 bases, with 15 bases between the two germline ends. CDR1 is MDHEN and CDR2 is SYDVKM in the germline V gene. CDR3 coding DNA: TGTGCCAGCAGTTTCCTCCCTAGGGGGTATAGCAATCAGCCCCAGCATTTT. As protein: CASSFLPRGYSNQPQHF.

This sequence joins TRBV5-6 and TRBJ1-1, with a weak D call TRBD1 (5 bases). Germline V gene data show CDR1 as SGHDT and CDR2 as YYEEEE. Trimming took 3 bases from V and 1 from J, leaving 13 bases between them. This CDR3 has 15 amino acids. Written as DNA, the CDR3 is TGTGCCAGCAGCTCCCCCGGGACTGCGAACACTGAAGCTTTCTTT. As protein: CASSSPGTANTEAFF.

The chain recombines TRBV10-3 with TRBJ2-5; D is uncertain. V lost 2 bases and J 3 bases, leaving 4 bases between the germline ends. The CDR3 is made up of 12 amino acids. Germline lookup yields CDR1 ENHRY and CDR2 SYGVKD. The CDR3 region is CAISETEETQYF. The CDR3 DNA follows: TGTGCCATCAGTGAGACAGAAGAGACCCAGTACTTC.

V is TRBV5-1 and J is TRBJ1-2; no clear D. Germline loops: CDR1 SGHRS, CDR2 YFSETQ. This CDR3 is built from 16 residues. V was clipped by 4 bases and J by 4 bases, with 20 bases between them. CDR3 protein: CASSTFDGAAGYGYTF. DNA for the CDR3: TGCGCCAGCAGCACCTTCGACGGAGCCGCGGGCTATGGCTACACCTTC.

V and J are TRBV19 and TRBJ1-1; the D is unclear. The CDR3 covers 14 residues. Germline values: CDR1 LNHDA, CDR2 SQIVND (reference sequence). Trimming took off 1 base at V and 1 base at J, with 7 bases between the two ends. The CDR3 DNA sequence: TGTGCCAGTAGTATAGTGACTCCGAACACTGAAGCTTTCTTT. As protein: CASSIVTPNTEAFF.

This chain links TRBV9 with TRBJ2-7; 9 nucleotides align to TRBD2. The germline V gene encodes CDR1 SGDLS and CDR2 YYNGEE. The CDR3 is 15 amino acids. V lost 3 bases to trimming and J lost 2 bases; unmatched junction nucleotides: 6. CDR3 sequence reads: CASSAQRGETYEQYF. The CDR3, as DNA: TGTGCCAGCAGCGCCCAGCGGGGGGAAACCTACGAGCAGTACTTC.

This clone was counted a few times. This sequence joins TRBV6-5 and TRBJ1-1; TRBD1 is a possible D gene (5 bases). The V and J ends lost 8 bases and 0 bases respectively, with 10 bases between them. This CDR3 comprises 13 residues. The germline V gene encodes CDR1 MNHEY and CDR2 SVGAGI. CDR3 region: CASVKGLNTEAFF. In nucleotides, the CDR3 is TGTGCCAGCGTAAAGGGGTTGAACACTGAAGCTTTCTTT.

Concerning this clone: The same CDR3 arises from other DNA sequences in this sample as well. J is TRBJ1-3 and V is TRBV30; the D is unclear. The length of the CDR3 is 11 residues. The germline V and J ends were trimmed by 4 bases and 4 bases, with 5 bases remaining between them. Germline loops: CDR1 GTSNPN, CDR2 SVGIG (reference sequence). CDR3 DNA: TGTGCCTGGACGAGCGGAAACACCATATATTTT. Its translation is CAWTSGNTIYF. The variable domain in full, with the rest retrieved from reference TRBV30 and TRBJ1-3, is SQTIHQWPATLVQPVGSPLSLECTVEGTSNPNLYWYRQAAGRGLQLLFYSVGIGQISSEVPQNLSASRPQDRQFILSSKKLLLSDSGFYLCAWTSGNTIYFGEGSWLTVV.

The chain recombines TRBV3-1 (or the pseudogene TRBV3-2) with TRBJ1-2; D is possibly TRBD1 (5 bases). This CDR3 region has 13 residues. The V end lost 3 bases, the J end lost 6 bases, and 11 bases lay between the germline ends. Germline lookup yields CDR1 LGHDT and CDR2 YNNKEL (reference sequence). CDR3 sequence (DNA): TGTGCCAGCAGCCAGCAGGGTTGGGATGGCTACACCTTC. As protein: CASSQQGWDGYTF.

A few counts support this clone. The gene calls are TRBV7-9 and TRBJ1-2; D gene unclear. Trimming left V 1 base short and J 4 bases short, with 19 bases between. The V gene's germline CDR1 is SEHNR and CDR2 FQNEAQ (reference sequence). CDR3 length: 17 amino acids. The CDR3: CASSLVGFWPEGYGYTF. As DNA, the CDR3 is TGTGCCAGCAGCTTAGTAGGTTTTTGGCCGGAGGGCTATGGCTACACCTTC. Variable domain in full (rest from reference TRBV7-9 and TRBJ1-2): DTGVSQNPRHKITKRGQNVTFRCDPISEHNRLYWYRQTLGQGPEFLTYFQNEAQLEKSRLLSDRFSAERPKGSFSTLEIQRTEQGDSAMYLCASSLVGFWPEGYGYTFGSGTRLTVV.

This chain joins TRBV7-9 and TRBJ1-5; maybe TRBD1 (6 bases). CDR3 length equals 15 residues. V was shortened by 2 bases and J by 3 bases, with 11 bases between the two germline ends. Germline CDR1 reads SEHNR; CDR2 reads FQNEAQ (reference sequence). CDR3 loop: CASSLMGADNQPQHF. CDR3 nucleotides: TGTGCCAGCAGCTTAATGGGGGCAGACAATCAGCCCCAGCATTTT. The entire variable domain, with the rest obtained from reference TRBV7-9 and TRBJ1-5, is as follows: DTGVSQNPRHKITKRGQNVTFRCDPISEHNRLYWYRQTLGQGPEFLTYFQNEAQLEKSRLLSDRFSAERPKGSFSTLEIQRTEQGDSAMYLCASSLMGADNQPQHFGDGTRLSIL.

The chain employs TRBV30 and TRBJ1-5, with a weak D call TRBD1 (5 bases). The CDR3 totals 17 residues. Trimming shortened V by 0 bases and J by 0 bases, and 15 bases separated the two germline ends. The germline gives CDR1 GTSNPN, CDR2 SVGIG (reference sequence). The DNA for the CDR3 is TGTGCCTGGAGTGTAAATCGGTTCCAGGGTAGCAATCAGCCCCAGCATTTT. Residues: CAWSVNRFQGSNQPQHF. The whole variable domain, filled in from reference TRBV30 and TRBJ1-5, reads SQTIHQWPATLVQPVGSPLSLECTVEGTSNPNLYWYRQAAGRGLQLLFYSVGIGQISSEVPQNLSASRPQDRQFILSSKKLLLSDSGFYLCAWSVNRFQGSNQPQHFGDGTRLSIL.

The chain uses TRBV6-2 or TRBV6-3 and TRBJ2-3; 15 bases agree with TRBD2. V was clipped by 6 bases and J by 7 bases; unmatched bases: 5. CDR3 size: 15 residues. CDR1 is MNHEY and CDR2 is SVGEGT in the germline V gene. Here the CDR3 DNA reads TGTGCCAGCAGCTTGGGACTAGCGGGGGGTTATACGCAGTATTTT. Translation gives CASSLGLAGGYTQYF.

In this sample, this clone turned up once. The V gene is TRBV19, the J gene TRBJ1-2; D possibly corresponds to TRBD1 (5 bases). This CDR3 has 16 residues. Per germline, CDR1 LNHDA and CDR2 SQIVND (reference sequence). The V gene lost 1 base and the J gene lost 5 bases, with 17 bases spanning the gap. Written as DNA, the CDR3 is TGTGCCAGTAGTATAGGTCAGGGCGGCTTACGGTATGGCTACACCTTC. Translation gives CASSIGQGGLRYGYTF. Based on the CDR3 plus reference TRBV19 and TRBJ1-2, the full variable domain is DGGITQSPKYLFRKEGQNVTLSCEQNLNHDAMYWYRQDPGQGLRLIYYSQIVNDFQKGDIAEGYSVSREKKESFPLTVTSAQKNPTAFYLCASSIGQGGLRYGYTFGSGTRLTVV.

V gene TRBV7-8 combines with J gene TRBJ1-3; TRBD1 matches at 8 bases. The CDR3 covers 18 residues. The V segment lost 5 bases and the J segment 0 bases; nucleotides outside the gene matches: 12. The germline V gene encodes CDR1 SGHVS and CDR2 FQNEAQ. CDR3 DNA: TGTGCCAGCAGCCCCCTTCGACAGGGGTCACTCTCTGGAAACACCATATATTTT. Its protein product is CASSPLRQGSLSGNTIYF.

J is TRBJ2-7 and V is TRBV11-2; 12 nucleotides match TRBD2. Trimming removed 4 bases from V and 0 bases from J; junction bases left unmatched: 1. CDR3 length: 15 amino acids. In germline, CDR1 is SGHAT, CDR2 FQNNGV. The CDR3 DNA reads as TGTGCCAGCAGCTGGACTAGCGGGACCTCCTACGAGCAGTACTTC. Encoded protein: CASSWTSGTSYEQYF.

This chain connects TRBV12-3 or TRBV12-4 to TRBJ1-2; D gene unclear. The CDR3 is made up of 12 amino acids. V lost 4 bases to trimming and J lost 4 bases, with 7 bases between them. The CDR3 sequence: CASSSPFYGYTF. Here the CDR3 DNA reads TGTGCCAGCAGTTCTCCTTTCTATGGCTACACCTTC.

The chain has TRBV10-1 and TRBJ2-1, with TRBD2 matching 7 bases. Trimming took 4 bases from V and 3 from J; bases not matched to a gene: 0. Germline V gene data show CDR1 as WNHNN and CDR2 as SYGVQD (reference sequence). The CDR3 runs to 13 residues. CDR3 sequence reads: CASSASGYNEQFF. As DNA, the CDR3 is TGCGCCAGCAGTGCTAGCGGCTACAATGAGCAGTTCTTC.

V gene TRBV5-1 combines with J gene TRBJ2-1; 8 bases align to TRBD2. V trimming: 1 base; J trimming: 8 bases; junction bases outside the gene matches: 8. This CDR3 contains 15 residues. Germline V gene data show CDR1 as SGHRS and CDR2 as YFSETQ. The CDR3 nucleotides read TGCGCCAGCAGCTTGCTCGACGGGGGGGCCGATGAGCAGTTCTTC. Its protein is CASSLLDGGADEQFF.

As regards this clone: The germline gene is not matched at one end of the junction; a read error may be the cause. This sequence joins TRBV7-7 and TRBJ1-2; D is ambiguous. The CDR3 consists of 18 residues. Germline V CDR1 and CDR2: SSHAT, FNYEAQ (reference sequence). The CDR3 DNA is TGTGCTAGCAGCTCGTCCTTACCCCGGACTGGTAATAACTATGGCTACACCTTC. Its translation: CASSSSLPRTGNNYGYTF.

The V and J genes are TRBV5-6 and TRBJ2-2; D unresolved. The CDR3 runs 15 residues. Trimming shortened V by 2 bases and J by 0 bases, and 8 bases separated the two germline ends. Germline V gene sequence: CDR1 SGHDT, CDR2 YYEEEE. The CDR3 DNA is TGTGCCAGCAGCTTATCAGGAACGAACACCGGGGAGCTGTTTTTT. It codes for CASSLSGTNTGELFF.

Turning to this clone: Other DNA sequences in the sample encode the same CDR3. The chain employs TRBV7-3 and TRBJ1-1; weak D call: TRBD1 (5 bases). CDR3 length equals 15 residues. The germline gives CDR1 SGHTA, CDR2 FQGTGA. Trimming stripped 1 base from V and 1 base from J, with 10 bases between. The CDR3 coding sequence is TGTGCCAGCAGCTTAAGTCAGGGTACGAACACTGAAGCTTTCTTT. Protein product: CASSLSQGTNTEAFF.

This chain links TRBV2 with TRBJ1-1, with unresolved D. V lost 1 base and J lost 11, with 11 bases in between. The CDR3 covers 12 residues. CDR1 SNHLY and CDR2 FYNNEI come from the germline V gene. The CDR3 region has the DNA TGTGCCAGCAGTGAAGAGGAGCGAGGGGCTTTCTTT. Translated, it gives CASSEEERGAFF.